This T cell receptor beta chain was captured by sequencing in a study of response to subunit inactivated influenza vaccine. This clonotype was detected a few times. Antigen: not known. Between the trimmed V and J ends, which lost 7 bases and 0 bases, there was a span of 13 bases. The CDR3 runs to 16 residues. TCRdb analysed the RT-PCR reads with MiXCR anew, one entry per CDR3 protein. The data show around 790,000 distinct CDR3 sequences, less than 25% seen once. Whole-study results and caveats: Researchers suggested that each seasonal influenza vaccination recruits few new T cells.

This clonotype was sampled from a man aged 50 or older who received an inactivated influenza vaccine. The material was PBMCs from blood, obtained roughly 5 days after vaccination. This sequence joins TRBV12-3 or TRBV12-4 and TRBJ2-6; unclear D gene. The DNA for the CDR3 is TGTGCCAGCACCCCCCGAGCGCCCTCTGGGGCCAACGTCCTGACTTTC. As protein: CASTPRAPSGANVLTF.